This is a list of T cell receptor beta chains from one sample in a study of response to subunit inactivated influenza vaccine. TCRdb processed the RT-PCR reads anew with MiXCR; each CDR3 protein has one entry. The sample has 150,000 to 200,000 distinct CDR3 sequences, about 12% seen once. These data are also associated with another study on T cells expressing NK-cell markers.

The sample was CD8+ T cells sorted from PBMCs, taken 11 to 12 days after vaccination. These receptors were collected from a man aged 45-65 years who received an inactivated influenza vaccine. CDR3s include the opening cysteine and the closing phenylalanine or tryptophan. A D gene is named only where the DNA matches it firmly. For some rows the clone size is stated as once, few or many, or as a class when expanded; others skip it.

cdr3_aa: CASSHGGRGTQYF; cdr3_nt: TGTGCCAGCAGCCACGGCGGGAGAGGGACCCAGTACTTC; clone_size: few; j_call: TRBJ2-5; d_call: TRBD2; v_call: TRBV28
cdr3_aa: CASSLIDNYGYTF; cdr3_nt: TGTGCCAGCAGCCTCATTGATAACTATGGCTACACCTTC; clone_size: few; j_call: TRBJ1-2; d_call: .; v_call: TRBV12-3/TRBV12-4
cdr3_aa: CASSTAGGAGAGDTQYF; cdr3_nt: TGTGCCAGCAGCACCGCGGGGGGAGCGGGAGCGGGGGATACGCAGTATTTT; clone_size: few; j_call: TRBJ2-3; d_call: TRBD2; v_call: TRBV7-2
cdr3_aa: CSAPRNWNTGELFF; cdr3_nt: TGCAGTGCTCCCCGGAACTGGAACACCGGGGAGCTGTTTTTT; clone_size: many; j_call: TRBJ2-2; d_call: .; v_call: TRBV20-1
cdr3_aa: CASSVAGGGNEKLFF; cdr3_nt: TGTGCCAGCAGCGTAGCTGGGGGGGGTAATGAAAAACTGTTTTTT; clone_size: few; j_call: TRBJ1-4; d_call: .; v_call: TRBV9
cdr3_aa: CASSESRARTEAFF; cdr3_nt: TGCGCCAGCAGTGAGTCGCGGGCGCGCACTGAAGCTTTCTTT; clone_size: .; j_call: TRBJ1-1; d_call: .; v_call: TRBV10-2
cdr3_aa: CAMGSMPYEQYF; cdr3_nt: TGTGCCATGGGGAGTATGCCCTACGAGCAGTACTTC; clone_size: .; j_call: TRBJ2-7; d_call: .; v_call: TRBV10-3
cdr3_aa: CASSEELRGNIQYF; cdr3_nt: TGTGCCAGCAGTGAAGAGCTGAGGGGAAACATTCAGTACTTC; clone_size: .; j_call: TRBJ2-4; d_call: .; v_call: TRBV2
cdr3_aa: CASSQELAGPTYNEQFF; cdr3_nt: TGTGCCAGCAGCCAAGAACTAGCGGGGCCCACCTACAATGAGCAGTTCTTC; clone_size: .; j_call: TRBJ2-1; d_call: TRBD2; v_call: TRBV3-1
cdr3_aa: CASSLAQGGNEKLFF; cdr3_nt: TGTGCCAGCAGCTTAGCACAGGGAGGTAATGAAAAACTGTTTTTT; clone_size: .; j_call: TRBJ1-4; d_call: .; v_call: TRBV7-8
cdr3_aa: CATHEGALADTQYF; cdr3_nt: TGTGCCACCCATGAGGGGGCATTAGCAGATACGCAGTATTTT; clone_size: .; j_call: TRBJ2-3; d_call: TRBD1; v_call: TRBV15
cdr3_aa: CASSFLGDLAKNIQYF; cdr3_nt: TGTGCCAGCAGCTTCTTAGGTGACCTAGCCAAAAACATTCAGTACTTC; clone_size: .; j_call: TRBJ2-4; d_call: .; v_call: TRBV7-9
cdr3_aa: CASSSPGGELFF; cdr3_nt: TGTGCCAGCAGTTCTCCAGGCGGGGAGCTGTTTTTT; clone_size: few; j_call: TRBJ2-2; d_call: .; v_call: TRBV12-3/TRBV12-4
cdr3_aa: CASSSGVRGTDTQYF; cdr3_nt: TGTGCCAGCAGCTCCGGGGTACGTGGCACAGATACGCAGTATTTT; clone_size: few; j_call: TRBJ2-3; d_call: .; v_call: TRBV13
cdr3_aa: CASWWQGGQETQYF; cdr3_nt: TGTGCCAGTTGGTGGCAGGGGGGTCAAGAGACCCAGTACTTC; clone_size: .; j_call: TRBJ2-5; d_call: .; v_call: TRBV2
cdr3_aa: CASSFLDRLGYTF; cdr3_nt: TGTGCCAGCAGCTTTCTGGACCGCCTTGGCTACACCTTC; clone_size: .; j_call: TRBJ1-2; d_call: .; v_call: TRBV7-9
cdr3_aa: CASSYKAVVQTQYF; cdr3_nt: TGTGCCAGCAGCTATAAGGCCGTCGTGCAGACCCAGTACTTC; clone_size: .; j_call: TRBJ2-5; d_call: .; v_call: TRBV7-6
cdr3_aa: CASSYHILPADTQYF; cdr3_nt: TGTGCCAGCAGCTATCACATACTCCCCGCAGATACGCAGTATTTT; clone_size: few; j_call: TRBJ2-3; d_call: .; v_call: TRBV11-2
cdr3_aa: CASSYSGYIGHEQYF; cdr3_nt: TGTGCCAGCAGCTACAGCGGGTATATCGGGCACGAGCAGTACTTC; clone_size: few; j_call: TRBJ2-7; d_call: .; v_call: TRBV7-2
cdr3_aa: CASSYGLAGHYNEQFF; cdr3_nt: TGTGCCAGCAGTTACGGGTTAGCGGGACACTACAATGAGCAGTTCTTC; clone_size: .; j_call: TRBJ2-1; d_call: TRBD2; v_call: TRBV6-2/TRBV6-3